The 7 T cell receptor beta chains below come from one sample, sequenced in a study of T cell clonality in common variable immunodeficiency. Method: immunoSEQ multiplex PCR; TCRdb's copy keeps in-frame clones and lacks some. Listed for the sample are 35,000 to 50,000 clones, none seen a single time. Source material: peripheral blood mononuclear cells. Source of these receptors: a person aged 18 to 75 in good health.

This clone came up a few times. The covered CDR3 bases are TGCGCCAGCAGTGTGGGGGCTGGTGAAAAA. This codes for CASSVGAGEK. The CDR3 in full is CASSVGAGEKLFF. The chain is built from TRBV10-2 and TRBJ1-4; tentative D call: TRBD1 (6 bases). The observed sequence ends 3 residues before the CDR3 terminus, with the missing tail filled in from the germline J gene. The germline gives CDR1 WSHSY, CDR2 SAAADI. The CDR3 sequence is 13 residues long. Trimming shortened V by 4 bases and J by 7 bases, and 10 bases separated the two germline ends.

This clone occurred many times. The read falls 3 residues short of the CDR3 end, and the missing part is taken from the germline J gene. This sequence joins TRBV5-1 and TRBJ1-1, with D possibly matching TRBD1 (6 bases). V was clipped by 0 bases and J by 6 bases, with 12 bases between them. In germline, CDR1 is SGHRS, CDR2 YFSETQ. The CDR3 sequence is 14 residues long. The CDR3 loop is CASSLVLGAAEAFF. The DNA read from the CDR3 is TGCGCCAGCAGCTTGGTTCTGGGGGCCGCTGAA.

This clone was counted many times. The read finishes 3 residues shy of the CDR3 end, and the germline J gene is used to complete it. This chain joins TRBV7-2 and TRBJ2-7; D uncertain. Germline CDR1 and CDR2: SGHTA and FQGNSA. This CDR3 comprises 15 residues. Trimming took off 3 bases at V and 0 bases at J, with 12 bases between the two ends. CDR3 bases read: TGTGCCAGCAGCTTTGATAGGGCCAGCTCCTACGAG. It encodes CASSFDRASSYE. The CDR3 in its entirety is CASSFDRASSYEQYF.

This clone was detected many times. The sequenced fragment ends 3 residues before the CDR3 boundary, so the rest is inferred from the germline J gene. This chain links TRBV19 with TRBJ1-1; the D is unclear. CDR3 length equals 13 residues. Germline loops: CDR1 LNHDA, CDR2 SQIVND (reference sequence). Trimming took off 5 bases at V and 1 base at J, with 8 bases between the two ends. The CDR3 here is CASSPPGNTEAFF. CDR3 DNA (partial): TGTGCCAGTAGTCCCCCAGGGAACACTGAA.

This clone was seen at least ten times. The read ends 3 residues before the CDR3 terminus; that terminus is restored from the germline J gene. Other DNA sequences in the sample encode the same CDR3. The V and J genes are TRBV5-6 and TRBJ2-3; TRBD2 matches at 7 bases. The CDR3 is 14 amino acids. Germline assignment: CDR1 SGHDT and CDR2 YYEEEE. V shed 1 base and J 1 base; nucleotides not matched to a gene: 0. Partial CDR3 DNA: TGTGCCAGCAGCTTGAGCGGGGGCACAGATACG. Residues: CASSLSGGTDT. The full CDR3 is CASSLSGGTDTQYF.

This clone showed up many times. Coverage ceases 3 residues before the CDR3 finishes, and the germline J gene fills in the end. The chain is built from TRBV19 and TRBJ2-7, with D possibly being TRBD1 (6 bases). Germline-derived CDR1 and CDR2 are LNHDA and SQIVND (reference sequence). This CDR3 region has 13 residues. The ends were cut back, 2 bases at V and 5 bases at J, with 10 bases in the middle. CDR3 sequence: CASSILQGHEQYF. Partial CDR3 DNA: TGTGCCAGTAGTATACTACAGGGCCACGAG.

This clone was detected many times. The CDR3 end is not reached by the read, which stops 3 residues before it; the germline J gene fills it in. The sample has other DNA sequences that encode this CDR3 too. The chain has TRBV2 and TRBJ1-1; 8 nucleotides line up with TRBD1. Germline-derived CDR1 and CDR2 are SNHLY and FYNNEI. Trimming removed 7 bases from V and 4 bases from J; junction bases left unmatched: 8. The CDR3 consists of 14 residues. Here the CDR3 reads CASKLDRVPTEAFF. CDR3 DNA, as far as it was read: TGTGCCAGCAAGCTGGACAGGGTACCCACTGAA. The entire variable domain, with the rest obtained from reference TRBV2 and TRBJ1-1, is as follows: EPEVTQTPSHQVTQMGQEVILRCVPISNHLYFYWYRQILGQKVEFLVSFYNNEISEKSEIFDDQFSVERPDGSNFTLKIRSTKLEDSAMYFCASKLDRVPTEAFFGQGTRLTVV.